This T cell receptor (beta chain) was sequenced in a study of cytomegalovirus exposure and HLA in healthy donors. In the PCR, 60 Vbeta and 13 Jbeta primers were used. The table came from immunoSEQ multiplex PCR; TCRdb's copy has only in-frame clones and leaves some out. The repertoire has about 110,000 clones, 65% to 85% of them found once; the top ten carry around 2%. V shed 4 bases and J shed 0 bases, with 10 bases lying between them. Germline lookup yields CDR1 PRHDT and CDR2 FYEKMQ (reference sequence). The CDR3 length is 14 residues. Sequenced: PBMCs. The source of this sequence is a man younger than 40 in good health and CMV-seronegative. The chain is built from TRBV13 and TRBJ2-7, with D uncertain. In DNA form, the CDR3 reads TGTGCCAGCAGCTCGCGACGGAGCTCCTACGAGCAGTACTTC. Translation: CASSSRRSSYEQYF. Full variable domain (missing parts from reference TRBV13 and TRBJ2-7): AAGVIQSPRHLIKEKRETATLKCYPIPRHDTVYWYQQGPGQDPQFLISFYEKMQSDKGSIPDRFSAQQFSDYHSELNMSSLELGDSALYFCASSSRRSSYEQYFGPGTRLTVT.